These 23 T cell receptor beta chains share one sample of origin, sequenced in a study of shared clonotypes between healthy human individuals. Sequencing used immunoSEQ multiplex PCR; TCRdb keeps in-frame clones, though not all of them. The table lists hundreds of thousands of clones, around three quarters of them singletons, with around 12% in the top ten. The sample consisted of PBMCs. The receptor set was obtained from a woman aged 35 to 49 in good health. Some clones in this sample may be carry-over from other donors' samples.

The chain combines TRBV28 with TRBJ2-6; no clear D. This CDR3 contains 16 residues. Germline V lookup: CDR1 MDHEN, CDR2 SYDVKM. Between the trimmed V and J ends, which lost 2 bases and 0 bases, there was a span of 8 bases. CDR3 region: CASSLLSDSGANVLTF. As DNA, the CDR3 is TGTGCCAGCAGTTTACTCTCGGACTCTGGGGCCAACGTCCTGACTTTC.

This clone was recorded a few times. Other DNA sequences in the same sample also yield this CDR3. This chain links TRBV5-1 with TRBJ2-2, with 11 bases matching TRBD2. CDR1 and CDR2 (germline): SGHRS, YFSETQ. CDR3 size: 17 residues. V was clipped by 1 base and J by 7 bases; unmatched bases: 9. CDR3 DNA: TGCGCCAGCAGCTTGACTGGACTAGCGGGTGATGACGGGGAGCTGTTTTTT. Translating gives CASSLTGLAGDDGELFF.

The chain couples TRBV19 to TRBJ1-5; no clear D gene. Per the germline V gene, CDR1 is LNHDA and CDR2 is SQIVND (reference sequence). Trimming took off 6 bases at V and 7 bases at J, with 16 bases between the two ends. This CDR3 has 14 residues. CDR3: CASRPSRERQPQHF. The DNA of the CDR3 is TGTGCCAGTAGACCATCCCGGGAAAGGCAGCCCCAGCATTTT.

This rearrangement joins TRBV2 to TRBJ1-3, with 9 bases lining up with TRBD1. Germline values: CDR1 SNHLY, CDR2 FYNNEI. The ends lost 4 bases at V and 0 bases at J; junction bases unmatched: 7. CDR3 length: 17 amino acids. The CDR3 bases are TGTGCCAGCAGTGGGGGACAGGGTAGGGACTCTGGAAACACCATATATTTT. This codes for CASSGGQGRDSGNTIYF.

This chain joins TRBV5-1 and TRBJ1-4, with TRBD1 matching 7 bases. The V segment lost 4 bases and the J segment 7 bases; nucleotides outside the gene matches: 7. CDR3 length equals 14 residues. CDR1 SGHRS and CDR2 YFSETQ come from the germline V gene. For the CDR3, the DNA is TGCGCCAGCAGCCCCGACAGGGAGGGTGAAAAACTGTTTTTT. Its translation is CASSPDREGEKLFF.

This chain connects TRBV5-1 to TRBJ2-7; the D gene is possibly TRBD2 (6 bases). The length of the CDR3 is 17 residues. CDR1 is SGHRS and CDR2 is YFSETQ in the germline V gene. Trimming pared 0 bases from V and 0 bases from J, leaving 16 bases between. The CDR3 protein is CASSLAPSGGVSYEQYF. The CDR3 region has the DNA TGCGCCAGCAGCTTGGCACCATCTGGCGGGGTCTCCTACGAGCAGTACTTC.

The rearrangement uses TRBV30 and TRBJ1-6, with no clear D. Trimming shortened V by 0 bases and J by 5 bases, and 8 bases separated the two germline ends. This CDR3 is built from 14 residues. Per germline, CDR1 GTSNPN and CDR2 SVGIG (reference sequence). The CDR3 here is CAWSVAEDNSPLHF. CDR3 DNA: TGTGCCTGGAGTGTCGCGGAGGATAATTCACCCCTCCACTTT.

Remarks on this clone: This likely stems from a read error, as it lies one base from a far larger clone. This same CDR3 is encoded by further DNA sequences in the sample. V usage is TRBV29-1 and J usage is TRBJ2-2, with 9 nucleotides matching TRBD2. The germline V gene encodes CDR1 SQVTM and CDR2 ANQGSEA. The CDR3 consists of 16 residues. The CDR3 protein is CSVVGGPAGASGELFF. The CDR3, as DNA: TGCAGCGTTGTAGGTGGTCCAGCGGGAGCTAGCGGGGAGTTGTTTTTT.

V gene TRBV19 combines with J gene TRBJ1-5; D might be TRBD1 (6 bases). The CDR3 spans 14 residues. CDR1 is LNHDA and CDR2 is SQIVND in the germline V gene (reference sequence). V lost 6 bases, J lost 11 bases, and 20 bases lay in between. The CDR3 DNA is TGTGCCAGTAGCCTTCGGGGGGCCGAGATTACCCAGCATTTT. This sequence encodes CASSLRGAEITQHF. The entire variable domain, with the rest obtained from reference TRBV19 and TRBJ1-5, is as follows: DGGITQSPKYLFRKEGQNVTLSCEQNLNHDAMYWYRQDPGQGLRLIYYSQIVNDFQKGDIAEGYSVSREKKESFPLTVTSAQKNPTAFYLCASSLRGAEITQHFGDGTRLSIL.

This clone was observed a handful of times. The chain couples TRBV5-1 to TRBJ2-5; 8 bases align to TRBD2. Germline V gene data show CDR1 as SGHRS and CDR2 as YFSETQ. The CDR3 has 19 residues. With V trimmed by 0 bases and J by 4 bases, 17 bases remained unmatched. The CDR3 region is CASSLVPPRLASGRETQYF. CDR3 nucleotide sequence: TGCGCCAGCAGCTTGGTCCCCCCTCGACTAGCGAGTGGGAGAGAGACCCAGTACTTC.

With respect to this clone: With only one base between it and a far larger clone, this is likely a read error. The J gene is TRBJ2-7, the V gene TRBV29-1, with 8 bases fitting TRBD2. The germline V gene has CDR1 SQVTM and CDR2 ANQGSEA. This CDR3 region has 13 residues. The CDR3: CSAEVSGTYEQYF. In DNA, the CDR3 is TGCAGCGCTGAAGTTAGCGGGACCTACGAGCAGTACTTC.

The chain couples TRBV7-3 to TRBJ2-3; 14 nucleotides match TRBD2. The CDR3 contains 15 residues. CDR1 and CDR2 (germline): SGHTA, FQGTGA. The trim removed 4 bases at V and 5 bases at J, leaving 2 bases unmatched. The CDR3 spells CASSSGLAGGDTQYF. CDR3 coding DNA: TGTGCCAGCAGCTCCGGACTAGCGGGAGGAGATACGCAGTATTTT.

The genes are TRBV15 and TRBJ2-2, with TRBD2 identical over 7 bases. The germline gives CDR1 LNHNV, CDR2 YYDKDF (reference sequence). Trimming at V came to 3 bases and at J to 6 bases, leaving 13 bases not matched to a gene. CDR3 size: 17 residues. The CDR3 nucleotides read TGTGCCACCAGCAGTTTGGTCGGGAGGACGGGGGCCGGGGAGCTGTTTTTT. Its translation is CATSSLVGRTGAGELFF.

The CDR3 protein is CASSQTATGTEAFF. The CDR3 DNA follows: TGCGCCAGCAGCCAAACAGCGACGGGGACTGAAGCTTTCTTT. This chain uses TRBV5-1 with TRBJ1-1; D uncertain. Deletions cut 4 bases from V and 5 bases from J, with 15 bases between. This CDR3 is built from 14 residues. CDR1 and CDR2 (germline): SGHRS, YFSETQ.

The CDR3 spells CASSSAVASGVHEQFF. DNA of the CDR3: TGTGCCAGCAGCTCCGCCGTTGCTAGCGGGGTTCATGAGCAGTTCTTC. The chain couples TRBV7-9 to TRBJ2-1; 9 bases match TRBD2. CDR3 size: 16 residues. From germline, CDR1 is SEHNR and CDR2 FQNEAQ (reference sequence). V shed 4 bases, J shed 8 bases, and the junction held 12 bases outside the gene matches. Based on the CDR3 plus reference TRBV7-9 and TRBJ2-1, the full variable domain is DTGVSQNPRHKITKRGQNVTFRCDPISEHNRLYWYRQTLGQGPEFLTYFQNEAQLEKSRLLSDRFSAERPKGSFSTLEIQRTEQGDSAMYLCASSSAVASGVHEQFFGPGTRLTVL.

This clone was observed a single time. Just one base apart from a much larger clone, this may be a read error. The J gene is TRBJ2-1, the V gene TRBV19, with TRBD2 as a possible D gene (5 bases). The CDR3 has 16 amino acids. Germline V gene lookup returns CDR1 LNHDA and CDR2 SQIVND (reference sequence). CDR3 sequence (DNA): TGTGCCGGTAGTTATTCCAGGAGCGGCAAGCACAATGAGCAGTTCTTC. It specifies CAGSYSRSGKHNEQFF. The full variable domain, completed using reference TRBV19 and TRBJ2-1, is DGGITQSPKYLFRKEGQNVTLSCEQNLNHDAMYWYRQDPGQGLRLIYYSQIVNDFQKGDIAEGYSVSREKKESFPLTVTSAQKNPTAFYLCAGSYSRSGKHNEQFFGPGTRLTVL.

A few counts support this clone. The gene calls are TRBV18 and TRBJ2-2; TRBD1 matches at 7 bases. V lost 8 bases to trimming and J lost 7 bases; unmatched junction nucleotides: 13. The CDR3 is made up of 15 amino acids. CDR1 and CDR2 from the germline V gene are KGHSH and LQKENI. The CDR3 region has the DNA TGTGCCAGCACCCTAATGACAGGGTCCGACGGGGAGCTGTTTTTT. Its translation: CASTLMTGSDGELFF.

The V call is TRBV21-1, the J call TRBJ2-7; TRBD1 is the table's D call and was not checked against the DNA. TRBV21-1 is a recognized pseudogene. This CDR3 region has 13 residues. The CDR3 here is CASSKSQVYEQYF. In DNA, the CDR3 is TGTGCCAGCAGCAAAAGTCAGGTCTACGAGCAGTACTTC.

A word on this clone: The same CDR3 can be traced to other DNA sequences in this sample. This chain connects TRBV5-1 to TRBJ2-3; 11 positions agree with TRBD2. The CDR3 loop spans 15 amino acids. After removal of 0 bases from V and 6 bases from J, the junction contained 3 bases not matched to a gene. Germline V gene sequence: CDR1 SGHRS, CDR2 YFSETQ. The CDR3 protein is CASSLALAGADTQYF. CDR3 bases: TGCGCCAGCAGCTTGGCACTAGCGGGAGCCGATACGCAGTATTTT.

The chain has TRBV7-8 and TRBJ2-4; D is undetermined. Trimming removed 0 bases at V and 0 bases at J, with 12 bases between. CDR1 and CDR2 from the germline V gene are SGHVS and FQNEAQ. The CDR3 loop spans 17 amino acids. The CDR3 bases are TGTGCCAGCAGCTTAGCGTTCTACGGAGTAGCCAAAAACATTCAGTACTTC. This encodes CASSLAFYGVAKNIQYF.

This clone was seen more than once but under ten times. In DNA, the CDR3 is TGTGCCAGCAGCCTTTGGGCAGGGGACAATGAGCAGTTCTTC. Its translation is CASSLWAGDNEQFF. The chain has TRBV6-4 and TRBJ2-1; the D gene is possibly TRBD1 (6 bases). V was shortened by 6 bases and J by 5 bases, with 14 bases between the two germline ends. Germline CDR1 reads MRHNA; CDR2 reads SNTAGT. CDR3 length: 14 residues.

This CDR3 reads CARSFPRQGPYEQYF. As DNA, the CDR3 is TGTGCCAGAAGCTTTCCCCGACAGGGGCCCTACGAGCAGTACTTC. V gene TRBV5-3 combines with J gene TRBJ2-7; 8 bases match TRBD1. TRBV5-3 is sorted into the ORF group, with uncertain function. The CDR3 totals 15 residues. V dropped 2 bases and J dropped 2; count of bases not matched to a gene: 6.

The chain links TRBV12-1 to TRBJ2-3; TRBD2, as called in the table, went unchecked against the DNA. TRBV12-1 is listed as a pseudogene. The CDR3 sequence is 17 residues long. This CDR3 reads CASSLSGRVPSTDTQYF. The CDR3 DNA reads TGTGCCAGCAGCCTTAGCGGGAGGGTCCCAAGCACAGATACGCAGTATTTT.